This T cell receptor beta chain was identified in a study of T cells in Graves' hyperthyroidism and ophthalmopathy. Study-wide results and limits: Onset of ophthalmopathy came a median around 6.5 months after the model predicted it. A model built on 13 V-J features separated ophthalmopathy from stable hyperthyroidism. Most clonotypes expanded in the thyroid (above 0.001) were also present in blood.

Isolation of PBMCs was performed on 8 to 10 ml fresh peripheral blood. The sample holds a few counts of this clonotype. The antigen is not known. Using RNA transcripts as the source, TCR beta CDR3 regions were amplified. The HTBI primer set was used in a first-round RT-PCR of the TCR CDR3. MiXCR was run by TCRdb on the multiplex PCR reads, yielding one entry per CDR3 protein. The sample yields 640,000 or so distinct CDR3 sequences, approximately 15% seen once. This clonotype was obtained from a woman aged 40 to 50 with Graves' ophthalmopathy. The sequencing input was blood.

Here the CDR3 DNA reads TGTGCCAGCAGTGAACAGGGGGAGGGGCAGTACTTC. Translation gives CASSEQGEGQYF. The rearrangement joins TRBV28 to TRBJ2-7; weak D call: TRBD1 (8 bases). Trimming shortened V by 5 bases and J by 9 bases, and 14 bases separated the two germline ends. Looked up from germline, CDR1 is MDHEN and CDR2 is SYDVKM. CDR3 size: 12 residues.